The clone carrying this TCR beta chain was counted ten times or more. Its antigen is not identified. The data derive from a study of T cells in Graves' hyperthyroidism and ophthalmopathy. The CDR3 totals 12 residues. Between the trimmed V and J ends, which lost 3 bases and 6 bases, there was a span of 8 bases. Amplified TCR beta CDR3 regions derived from RNA transcripts. Primed by the HTBI set, a first-round RT-PCR was run on the TCR CDR3. TCRdb analysed the multiplex PCR reads with MiXCR anew, one entry per CDR3 protein. The table shows about 360,000 distinct CDR3 sequences, with 15% to 19% occurring only once. The study, taken as a whole, reports: Expanded thyroid clonotypes (above 0.001) were mostly also found in blood. For ophthalmopathy, model prediction preceded onset by a median 6.5 months.

The sequenced material came from blood. The genes are TRBV12-3 or TRBV12-4 and TRBJ1-2, with unresolved D. This TCR derives from a woman younger than 30 with Graves' hyperthyroidism that later progressed to Graves' ophthalmopathy. CDR3 sequence: CASSFSEDGYTF. The CDR3, as DNA: TGTGCCAGCAGTTTTTCCGAGGATGGCTACACCTTC.